Below, 27 T cell receptor beta chains from the same sample are listed, as sequenced in a study of human T cells and chemical hapten exposure. Documented time point: healthy volunteer bleed at 2 weeks. Whole blood, unfractionated, served as the material for total RNA extraction. TCRdb redid the calling of the RACE reads with MiXCR, one entry per CDR3 protein. The sample has around 130,000 distinct CDR3 sequences; about 9% are singletons. The source material was whole blood. Receptors were obtained from a male donor in good health. Some clones in this sample may be carry-over from other donors' samples.

This clonotype has more than one count but fewer than ten. This chain joins TRBV7-8 and TRBJ2-7; tentatively, D is TRBD2 (6 bases). The CDR3 consists of 17 residues. V was cut by 5 bases and J by 0 bases, with 20 bases left in between. The germline V gene encodes CDR1 SGHVS and CDR2 FQNEAQ. For the CDR3, the DNA is TGTGCCAGCAGCCCCCCCCGGAGGGGACCAACCTCCTACGAGCAGTACTTC. Amino acids: CASSPPRRGPTSYEQYF.

In this sample, this clonotype turned up many times. Germline is not matched at one junction end, which may reflect a read error. The chain recombines TRBV10-3 with TRBJ2-1; tentative D call: TRBD1 (5 bases). In germline, CDR1 is ENHRY, CDR2 SYGVKD. This CDR3 has 19 residues. CDR3 sequence reads: CATSQDRTHFSLDKNEQFF. Written as DNA, the CDR3 is TGTGCCACCAGTCAAGACAGAACCCATTTTTCCTTAGACAAAAATGAGCAGTTCTTC.

V is TRBV3-1 and J is TRBJ1-6; TRBD1 agrees at 10 bases. CDR3 length: 15 residues. Germline assignment: CDR1 LGHDT and CDR2 YNNKEL (reference sequence). Germline trimming cut 0 bases from V and 9 bases from J; bases unmatched to any gene: 2. The CDR3 loop reads CASSQEGQGTSPLHF. CDR3 bases: TGTGCCAGCAGCCAAGAGGGACAGGGGACTTCACCCCTCCACTTT.

The chain has TRBV20-1 and TRBJ1-6; D is unresolved. The CDR3 loop spans 16 amino acids. The germline gives CDR1 DFQATT, CDR2 SNEGSKA (reference sequence). Trimming stripped 0 bases from V and 0 bases from J, with 9 bases between. The CDR3 nucleotides read TGCAGTGCTAGAGAGGCGGCGAGCTCCTATAATTCACCCCTCCACTTT. Protein: CSAREAASSYNSPLHF.

The chain recombines TRBV10-3 with TRBJ2-1; a weak D match, TRBD2 (5 bases). Trimming left V 4 bases short and J 4 bases short, with 17 bases between. The germline gives CDR1 ENHRY, CDR2 SYGVKD. The CDR3 spans 16 residues. The CDR3: CAISGPPASRYNEQFF. DNA for the CDR3: TGTGCCATCAGTGGCCCCCCGGCTAGCAGGTACAATGAGCAGTTCTTC.

The chain joins TRBV2 to TRBJ2-1; 9 nucleotides match TRBD1. Germline CDR1 SNHLY, CDR2 FYNNEI. The CDR3 has 18 amino acids. Unmatched junction bases numbered 10, after V lost 0 bases and J lost 4 bases. Here the CDR3 DNA reads TGTGCCAGCAGTGAAGCGATAATGGGGACAGGGCTTTACAATGAGCAGTTCTTC. It yields the protein CASSEAIMGTGLYNEQFF.

This clonotype was seen many times. The genes are TRBV29-1 and TRBJ2-1; D is perhaps TRBD1 or TRBD2 (5 bases each). The V and J ends lost 6 bases and 8 bases respectively, with 23 bases between them. The CDR3 consists of 15 residues. The germline gives CDR1 SQVTM, CDR2 ANQGSEA. The CDR3 region is CSVTPGTPLGDEQFF. The CDR3 nucleotides are TGCAGCGTAACCCCCGGGACCCCCCTTGGGGATGAGCAGTTCTTC.

CDR3 residues: CASSLYGVGNTEAFF. As DNA, the CDR3 is TGTGCCAGCAGTTTATACGGGGTGGGGAACACTGAAGCTTTCTTT. This chain uses TRBV27 with TRBJ1-1; D is ambiguous. CDR3 size: 15 residues. With 1 base removed from V and 1 base from J, the gap between germline ends came to 10 bases. Germline V gene lookup returns CDR1 MNHEY and CDR2 SMNVEV (reference sequence).

This clonotype was detected ten times or more. The chain recombines TRBV6-5 with TRBJ1-1; the match to TRBD1 covers 11 bases. The CDR3 spans 17 residues. Germline V CDR1 and CDR2: MNHEY, SVGAGI. The J segment lost 1 base and the V segment lost 1 base, leaving 5 bases of the junction unmatched. This CDR3 is CASSYFGQGAANTEAFF. The CDR3 DNA reads as TGTGCCAGCAGTTACTTTGGACAGGGGGCAGCGAACACTGAAGCTTTCTTT.

This clonotype was observed a handful of times. The J gene is TRBJ2-1, the V gene TRBV7-9; 10 bases are a match to TRBD2. This CDR3 has 15 residues. Germline CDR1 and CDR2: SEHNR and FQNEAQ (reference sequence). V dropped 5 bases and J dropped 6; count of bases not matched to a gene: 7. CDR3 sequence reads: CASSLTGTSVNEQFF. CDR3 nucleotides: TGTGCCAGCAGCCTCACCGGGACTAGCGTCAATGAGCAGTTCTTC.

This clonotype was seen a handful of times. J is TRBJ1-1 and V is TRBV7-9; D gene ambiguous. Germline V gene sequence: CDR1 SEHNR, CDR2 FQNEAQ (reference sequence). The germline V and J ends were trimmed by 1 base and 1 base, with 16 bases remaining between them. The length of the CDR3 is 17 residues. As DNA, the CDR3 is TGTGCCAGCAGCTTAGAGGCGTCAACACGCGAGAACACTGAAGCTTTCTTT. Amino acids: CASSLEASTRENTEAFF. Filled out from reference TRBV7-9 and TRBJ1-1, the complete variable domain reads DTGVSQNPRHKITKRGQNVTFRCDPISEHNRLYWYRQTLGQGPEFLTYFQNEAQLEKSRLLSDRFSAERPKGSFSTLEIQRTEQGDSAMYLCASSLEASTRENTEAFFGQGTRLTVV.

This clonotype was recorded a few times. The J gene is TRBJ2-2, the V gene TRBV4-1; TRBD2 is a possible D gene (6 bases). Trimming shortened V by 4 bases and J by 2 bases, and 14 bases separated the two germline ends. Germline lookup yields CDR1 MGHRA and CDR2 YSYEKL. The CDR3 loop spans 16 amino acids. The CDR3, as DNA: TGCGCCAGCAGCCCTGCGGGACGCAGTAACACCGGGGAGCTGTTTTTT. This encodes CASSPAGRSNTGELFF.

The chain employs TRBV7-8 and TRBJ2-1, with D uncertain. Germline-derived CDR1 and CDR2 are SGHVS and FQNEAQ. V gave up 1 base and J gave up 0 bases, with 7 bases separating them. This CDR3 spans 15 amino acids. CDR3 nucleotide sequence: TGTGCCAGCAGCTTAGTAGTAAGCTCCTACAATGAGCAGTTCTTC. Its protein product is CASSLVVSSYNEQFF.

The CDR3 loop reads CASSRVAGGSQETQYF. The CDR3 DNA reads TGCGCCAGCAGCCGTGTCGCGGGAGGATCCCAAGAGACCCAGTACTTC. The genes are TRBV5-1 and TRBJ2-5, with 8 bases matching TRBD2. Germline CDR1 reads SGHRS; CDR2 reads YFSETQ. The CDR3 has 16 amino acids. After removal of 4 bases from V and 1 base from J, the junction contained 9 bases not matched to a gene.

This clonotype was recorded a few times. The genes are TRBV2 and TRBJ1-1; D gene unclear. V lost 1 base and J lost 10, with 10 bases in between. CDR1 is SNHLY, CDR2 FYNNEI, per germline. There are 12 residues in the CDR3. In DNA, the CDR3 is TGTGCCAGCAGTGAAGATCCAGGCGCAGCTTTCTTT. Translation: CASSEDPGAAFF.

This clonotype has only a few counts. This chain links TRBV27 with TRBJ1-6, with D possibly matching TRBD1 (5 bases). CDR3 size: 12 residues. V lost 8 bases and J 9 bases, leaving 11 bases between the germline ends. Germline V gives CDR1 MNHEY, CDR2 SMNVEV (reference sequence). CDR3 loop: CASAPQGSPLHF. The CDR3 DNA sequence: TGTGCCAGCGCCCCCCAGGGTTCACCCCTCCACTTT.

Many counts were recorded for this clonotype. This rearrangement joins TRBV15 to TRBJ2-7; TRBD2 matches at 9 bases. V gave up 0 bases and J gave up 1 base; unmatched junction bases: 7. This CDR3 is built from 17 residues. Germline assignment: CDR1 LNHNV and CDR2 YYDKDF (reference sequence). CDR3 protein: CATSRDKVAGASYEQYF. CDR3 DNA sequence: TGTGCCACCAGCAGAGATAAGGTAGCGGGGGCTTCCTACGAGCAGTACTTC.

This clonotype showed up just a few times. This CDR3 reads CASSQVGLAVTGELFF. In DNA, the CDR3 is TGCGCCAGCAGCCAAGTGGGACTAGCCGTTACCGGGGAGCTGTTTTTT. The V call is TRBV4-1, the J call TRBJ2-2, with 9 bases matching TRBD2. This CDR3 has 16 residues. Trimming at V came to 1 base and at J to 5 bases, leaving 5 bases not matched to a gene. Per the germline V gene, CDR1 is MGHRA and CDR2 is YSYEKL.

The rearrangement joins TRBV6-5 to TRBJ2-5; 14 bases line up with TRBD2. CDR3 length: 16 residues. V shed 2 bases, J shed 9 bases, and the junction held 8 bases outside the gene matches. Germline V gives CDR1 MNHEY, CDR2 SVGAGI. DNA for the CDR3: TGTGCCAGCAGTTACGGGACTAGCGGGGGAGGCGGGGCCCAGTACTTC. It specifies CASSYGTSGGGGAQYF.

The chain is built from TRBV25-1 and TRBJ1-1; 7 bases align to TRBD1. After removal of 6 bases from V and 2 bases from J, the junction contained 9 bases not matched to a gene. CDR3 length: 15 residues. From germline, CDR1 is MGHDK and CDR2 SYGVNS. This CDR3 reads CASSADRRVNTEAFF. The CDR3 nucleotides read TGTGCCAGCAGCGCGGACAGGCGTGTTAACACTGAAGCTTTCTTT.

In its sample, this clonotype was seen many times. The chain combines TRBV7-9 with TRBJ2-3; D possibly corresponds to TRBD1 (5 bases). V lost 5 bases, J lost 4 bases, and 10 bases lay in between. The CDR3 runs 13 residues. Germline CDR1 reads SEHNR; CDR2 reads FQNEAQ (reference sequence). The CDR3 loop is CASSAPGPDTQYF. The CDR3 bases are TGTGCCAGCAGCGCTCCAGGGCCAGATACGCAGTATTTT. Full variable domain (rest looked up from reference TRBV7-9 and TRBJ2-3): DTGVSQNPRHKITKRGQNVTFRCDPISEHNRLYWYRQTLGQGPEFLTYFQNEAQLEKSRLLSDRFSAERPKGSFSTLEIQRTEQGDSAMYLCASSAPGPDTQYFGPGTRLTVL.

This clonotype appeared many times. This chain uses TRBV29-1 with TRBJ1-1; D ambiguous. The CDR3 consists of 11 residues. Germline-derived CDR1 and CDR2 are SQVTM and ANQGSEA. The V and J ends lost 7 bases and 5 bases respectively, with 11 bases between them. CDR3 in amino acids: CSAEAGTEAFF. In DNA, the CDR3 is TGCAGCGCCGAAGCTGGGACTGAAGCTTTCTTT.

This clonotype has more than one count but fewer than ten. The chain recombines TRBV20-1 with TRBJ1-1; perhaps TRBD1 as D (5 bases). Germline-derived CDR1 and CDR2 are DFQATT and SNEGSKA (reference sequence). CDR3 length: 13 amino acids. Trimming removed 3 bases from V and 5 bases from J, with 13 bases in between. The CDR3 bases are TGCAGTGCTAGTTCGGTAGGGGAAACTGAAGCTTTCTTT. Protein product: CSASSVGETEAFF.

The rearrangement joins TRBV24-1 to TRBJ2-3, with D maybe TRBD1 (5 bases). CDR3 length: 16 amino acids. The germline V gene has CDR1 KGHDR and CDR2 SFDVKD. Deletions cut 3 bases from V and 6 bases from J, with 18 bases between. CDR3 nucleotide sequence: TGTGCCACCAGTGATGCGGACGCGGAGCACAGGGATACGCAGTATTTT. Its translation: CATSDADAEHRDTQYF.

This chain connects TRBV27 to TRBJ1-6; D ambiguous. V dropped 5 bases and J dropped 1 base, with 12 bases sitting between them. The CDR3 is made up of 16 amino acids. CDR1 and CDR2 from the germline V gene are MNHEY and SMNVEV (reference sequence). This CDR3 is CASSPTNRSYNSPLHF. The DNA of the CDR3 is TGTGCCAGCAGTCCGACGAACCGGTCCTATAATTCACCCCTCCACTTT.

This clonotype was seen many times. This chain links TRBV6-1 with TRBJ1-1; no clear D gene. With 5 bases removed from V and 4 bases from J, the gap between germline ends came to 11 bases. CDR3 size: 13 residues. Germline loops: CDR1 MNHNS, CDR2 SASEGT. CDR3 in DNA: TGTGCCAGCAGTTCGAGGGTTGGCACTGAAGCTTTCTTT. This translates into CASSSRVGTEAFF.

V usage is TRBV19 and J usage is TRBJ1-6; perhaps TRBD1 as D (6 bases). The CDR3 contains 16 residues. V shed 6 bases and J shed 8 bases, with 20 bases lying between them. Per the germline V gene, CDR1 is LNHDA and CDR2 is SQIVND (reference sequence). CDR3 loop: CASRDPYRERDSPLHF. DNA for the CDR3: TGTGCCAGTAGGGATCCTTACAGGGAGCGGGATTCACCCCTCCACTTT.